These T cell receptor beta chains were read from a single sample in a study of circulating CD8 cells and anti-PD-1 response in melanoma. TCRdb processed the reads anew with MiXCR; each CDR3 protein has one entry. The sample has some 400 distinct CDR3 sequences, over 9% seen once. The input for sequencing was CD8+ T cells from PBMCs, taken at baseline or after one month of anti-PD-1 therapy (not recorded which). The receptors were sampled from a human donor with melanoma. Each CDR3 is given with its conserved first and last residue. The order of the fields is V gene, J gene, clone size, D gene, CDR3 protein. D genes are given only for firm matches. Clone sizes are given selectively: once, few, many, or a class where the clone is expanded.

V gene: TRBV24-1; J gene: TRBJ2-2; clone size: hyperexpanded; D gene: TRBD1; CDR3 protein: CATSSIGTGTMTNTGELFF
V gene: TRBV24-1; J gene: TRBJ2-3; clone size: medium-sized; D gene: -; CDR3 protein: CATSDAETDTQYF
V gene: TRBV29-1; J gene: TRBJ2-7; clone size: -; D gene: TRBD2; CDR3 protein: CSVVGTSRIYEQYF
V gene: TRBV7-3; J gene: TRBJ2-5; clone size: large; D gene: TRBD2; CDR3 protein: CASSLTGWTSGETQYF
V gene: TRBV5-6; J gene: TRBJ1-6; clone size: large; D gene: -; CDR3 protein: CASSPEGSYNSPLHF
V gene: TRBV19; J gene: TRBJ2-7; clone size: medium-sized; D gene: -; CDR3 protein: CASSIDLGSSYEQYF
V gene: TRBV20-1; J gene: TRBJ2-1; clone size: medium-sized; D gene: -; CDR3 protein: CSAAGTEQFF
V gene: TRBV6-6; J gene: TRBJ2-3; clone size: medium-sized; D gene: TRBD1; CDR3 protein: CASSYVGTGYTDTQYF
V gene: TRBV6-5; J gene: TRBJ1-2; clone size: medium-sized; D gene: -; CDR3 protein: CASSYRNYGYTF
V gene: TRBV5-4; J gene: TRBJ1-5; clone size: large; D gene: -; CDR3 protein: CASSLESAQPQHF
V gene: TRBV2; J gene: TRBJ2-5; clone size: medium-sized; D gene: TRBD2; CDR3 protein: CACSEEGTSLETQYF
V gene: TRBV27; J gene: TRBJ2-3; clone size: medium-sized; D gene: -; CDR3 protein: CASSWGSYTDTQYF
V gene: TRBV15; J gene: TRBJ2-3; clone size: large; D gene: TRBD1; CDR3 protein: CATSSLRGYAGTDTQYF
V gene: TRBV6-6; J gene: TRBJ2-1; clone size: medium-sized; D gene: -; CDR3 protein: CASSRPKNEQFF
V gene: TRBV24-1; J gene: TRBJ2-2; clone size: medium-sized; D gene: -; CDR3 protein: CATSVGAGELFF
V gene: TRBV28; J gene: TRBJ1-5; clone size: medium-sized; D gene: -; CDR3 protein: CASSLWGGANSNQPQHF
V gene: TRBV19; J gene: TRBJ1-1; clone size: medium-sized; D gene: -; CDR3 protein: CASSMMGLGTEAFF
V gene: TRBV4-1; J gene: TRBJ1-2; clone size: medium-sized; D gene: -; CDR3 protein: CASSQDWSDYGYTF
V gene: TRBV4-2; J gene: TRBJ2-7; clone size: medium-sized; D gene: TRBD2; CDR3 protein: CASSPRGSGSFYEQYF
V gene: TRBV19; J gene: TRBJ1-1; clone size: medium-sized; D gene: -; CDR3 protein: CASTLPTWNTEAFF
V gene: TRBV7-3; J gene: TRBJ2-2; clone size: medium-sized; D gene: -; CDR3 protein: CASSLDLGHHPDTGELFF
V gene: TRBV14; J gene: TRBJ2-7; clone size: -; D gene: -; CDR3 protein: CASGETSYEQYF
V gene: TRBV28; J gene: TRBJ2-7; clone size: large; D gene: TRBD2; CDR3 protein: CASTPGGFEQYF
V gene: TRBV25-1; J gene: TRBJ2-4; clone size: medium-sized; D gene: -; CDR3 protein: CASSEGSGVAKNIQYF
V gene: TRBV4-3; J gene: TRBJ2-7; clone size: medium-sized; D gene: -; CDR3 protein: CASSQDQRGYEQYF
V gene: TRBV14; J gene: TRBJ2-7; clone size: medium-sized; D gene: -; CDR3 protein: CASSQGVRRYEQYF
V gene: TRBV28; J gene: TRBJ2-1; clone size: few; D gene: -; CDR3 protein: CASSFEGGYNEQFF
V gene: TRBV29-1; J gene: TRBJ2-1; clone size: medium-sized; D gene: -; CDR3 protein: CSVEDFRVLNEQFF
V gene: TRBV6-6; J gene: TRBJ2-7; clone size: medium-sized; D gene: -; CDR3 protein: CASRLTQLPSYEQYF
V gene: TRBV10-3; J gene: TRBJ2-7; clone size: large; D gene: -; CDR3 protein: CAIRPEEAIYEQYF
V gene: TRBV28; J gene: TRBJ2-7; clone size: medium-sized; D gene: TRBD1; CDR3 protein: CASRQGQASYEQYF
V gene: TRBV11-2; J gene: TRBJ1-1; clone size: medium-sized; D gene: -; CDR3 protein: CASSLVASGIEAFF
V gene: TRBV6-4; J gene: TRBJ2-1; clone size: large; D gene: -; CDR3 protein: CASSEGDNNEQFF
V gene: TRBV6-5; J gene: TRBJ2-7; clone size: -; D gene: -; CDR3 protein: CASGYGRKPYEQYF
V gene: TRBV20-1; J gene: TRBJ2-2; clone size: -; D gene: TRBD2; CDR3 protein: CSARATTSGSYLGTGELVF
V gene: TRBV19; J gene: TRBJ2-3; clone size: medium-sized; D gene: -; CDR3 protein: CASSISPASTDTQYF
V gene: TRBV19; J gene: TRBJ2-7; clone size: large; D gene: -; CDR3 protein: CASSGGSWGQYF
V gene: TRBV11-2; J gene: TRBJ2-1; clone size: large; D gene: -; CDR3 protein: CASAAANEQFF
V gene: TRBV5-4; J gene: TRBJ2-2; clone size: medium-sized; D gene: -; CDR3 protein: CASSFSDPGELFF
V gene: TRBV7-3; J gene: TRBJ2-3; clone size: medium-sized; D gene: TRBD2; CDR3 protein: CASSSGLAITDTQYF